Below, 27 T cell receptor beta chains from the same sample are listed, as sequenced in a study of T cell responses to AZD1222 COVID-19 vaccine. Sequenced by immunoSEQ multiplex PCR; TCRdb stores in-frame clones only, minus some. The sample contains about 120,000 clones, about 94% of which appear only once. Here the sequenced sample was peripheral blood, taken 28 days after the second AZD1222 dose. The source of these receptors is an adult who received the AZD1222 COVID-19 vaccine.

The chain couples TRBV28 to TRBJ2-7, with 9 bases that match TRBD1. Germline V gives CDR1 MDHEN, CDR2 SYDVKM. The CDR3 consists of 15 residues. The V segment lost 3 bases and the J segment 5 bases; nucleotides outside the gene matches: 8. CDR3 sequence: CASSLITGGGDEQYF. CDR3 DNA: TGTGCCAGCAGTTTGATTACAGGGGGCGGGGACGAGCAGTACTTC.

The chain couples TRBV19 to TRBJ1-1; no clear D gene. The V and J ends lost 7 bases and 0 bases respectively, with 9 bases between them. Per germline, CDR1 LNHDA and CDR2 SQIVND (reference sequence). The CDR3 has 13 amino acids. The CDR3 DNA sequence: TGTGCCAGTACGGCTACCATGAACACTGAAGCTTTCTTT. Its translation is CASTATMNTEAFF.

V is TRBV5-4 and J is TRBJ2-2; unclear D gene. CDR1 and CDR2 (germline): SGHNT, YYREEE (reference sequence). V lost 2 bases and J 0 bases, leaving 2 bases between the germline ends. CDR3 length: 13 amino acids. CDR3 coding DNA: TGTGCCAGCAGCTTAACGAACACCGGGGAGCTGTTTTTT. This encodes CASSLTNTGELFF.

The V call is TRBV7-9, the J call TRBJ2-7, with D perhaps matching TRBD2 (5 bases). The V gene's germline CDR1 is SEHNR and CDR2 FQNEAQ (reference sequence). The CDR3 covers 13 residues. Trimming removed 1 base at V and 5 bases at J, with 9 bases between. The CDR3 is CASSLGVGNEQYF. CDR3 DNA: TGTGCCAGCAGCTTAGGGGTCGGGAACGAGCAGTACTTC.

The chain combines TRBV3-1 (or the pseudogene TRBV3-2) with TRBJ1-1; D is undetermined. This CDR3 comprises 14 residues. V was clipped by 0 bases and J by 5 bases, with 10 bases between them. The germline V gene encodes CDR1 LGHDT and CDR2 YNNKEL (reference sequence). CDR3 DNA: TGTGCCAGCAGCCAAGATTCCGGAGGAACTGAAGCTTTCTTT. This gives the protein CASSQDSGGTEAFF.

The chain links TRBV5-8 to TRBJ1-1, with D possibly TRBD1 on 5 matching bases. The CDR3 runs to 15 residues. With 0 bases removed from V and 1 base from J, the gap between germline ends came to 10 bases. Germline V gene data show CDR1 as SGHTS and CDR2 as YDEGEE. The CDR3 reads CASSLEGTKNTEAFF. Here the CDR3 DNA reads TGTGCCAGCAGCTTGGAAGGGACGAAGAACACTGAAGCTTTCTTT. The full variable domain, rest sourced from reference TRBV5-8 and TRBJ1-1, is EAGVTQSPTHLIKTRGQQATLRCSPISGHTSVYWYQQALGLGLQFLLWYDEGEERNRGNFPPRFSGRQFPNYSSELNVNALELEDSALYLCASSLEGTKNTEAFFGQGTRLTVV.

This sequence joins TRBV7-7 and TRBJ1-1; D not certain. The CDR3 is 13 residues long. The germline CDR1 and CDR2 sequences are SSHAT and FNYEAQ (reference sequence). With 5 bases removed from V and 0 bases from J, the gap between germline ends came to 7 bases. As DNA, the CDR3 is TGTGCCAGCAGCCGAGACTTGAACACTGAAGCTTTCTTT. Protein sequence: CASSRDLNTEAFF.

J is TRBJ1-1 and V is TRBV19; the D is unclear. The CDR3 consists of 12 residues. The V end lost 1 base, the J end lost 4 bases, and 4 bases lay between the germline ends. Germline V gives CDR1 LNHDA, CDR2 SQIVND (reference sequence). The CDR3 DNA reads TGTGCCAGTAGTATAGGAGCCACTGAAGCTTTCTTT. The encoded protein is CASSIGATEAFF.

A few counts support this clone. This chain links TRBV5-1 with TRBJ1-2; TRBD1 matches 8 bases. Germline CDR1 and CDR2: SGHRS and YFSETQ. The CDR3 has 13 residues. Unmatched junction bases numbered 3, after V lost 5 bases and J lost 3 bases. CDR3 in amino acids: CASSPGQDYGYTF. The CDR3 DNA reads TGCGCCAGCAGTCCGGGACAGGACTATGGCTACACCTTC.

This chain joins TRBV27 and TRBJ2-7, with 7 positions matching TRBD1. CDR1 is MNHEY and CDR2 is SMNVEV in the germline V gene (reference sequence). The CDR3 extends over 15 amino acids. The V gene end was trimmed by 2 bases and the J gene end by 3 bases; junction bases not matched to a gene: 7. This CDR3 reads CASSLGTEPIYEQYF. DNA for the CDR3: TGTGCCAGCAGTTTAGGGACAGAGCCAATCTACGAGCAGTACTTC.

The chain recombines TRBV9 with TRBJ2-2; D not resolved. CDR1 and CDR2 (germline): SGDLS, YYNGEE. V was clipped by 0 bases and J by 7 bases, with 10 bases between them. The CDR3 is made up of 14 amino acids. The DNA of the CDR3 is TGTGCCAGCAGCGTAGGCGGTGTAGTCGGGGAGCTGTTTTTT. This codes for CASSVGGVVGELFF.

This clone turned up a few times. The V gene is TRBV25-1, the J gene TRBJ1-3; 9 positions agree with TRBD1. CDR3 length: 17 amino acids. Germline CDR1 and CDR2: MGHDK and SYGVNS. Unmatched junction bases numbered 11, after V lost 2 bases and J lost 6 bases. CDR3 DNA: TGTGCCAGCAGTGAACTTCAGGGACAGGGCGGAGAAAACACCATATATTTT. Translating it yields CASSELQGQGGENTIYF.

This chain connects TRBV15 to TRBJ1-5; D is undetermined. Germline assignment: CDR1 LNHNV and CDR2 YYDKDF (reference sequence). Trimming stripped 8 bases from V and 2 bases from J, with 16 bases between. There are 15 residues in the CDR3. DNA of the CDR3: TGTGCCACCCGAGCCTCCGGGTGGGGCAATCAGCCCCAGCATTTT. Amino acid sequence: CATRASGWGNQPQHF. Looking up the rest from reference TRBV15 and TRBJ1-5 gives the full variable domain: DAMVIQNPRYQVTQFGKPVTLSCSQTLNHNVMYWYQQKSSQAPKLLFHYYDKDFNNEADTPDNFQSRRPNTSFCFLDIRSPGLGDTAMYLCATRASGWGNQPQHFGDGTRLSIL.

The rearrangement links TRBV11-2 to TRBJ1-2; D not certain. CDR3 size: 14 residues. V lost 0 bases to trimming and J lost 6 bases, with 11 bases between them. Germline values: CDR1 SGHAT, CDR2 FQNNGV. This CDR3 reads CASSLEGGRDGYTF. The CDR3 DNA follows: TGTGCCAGCAGCTTAGAGGGAGGGCGGGATGGCTACACCTTC.

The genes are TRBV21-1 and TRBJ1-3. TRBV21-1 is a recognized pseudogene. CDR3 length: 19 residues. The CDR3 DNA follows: TGTGCCAGCAGCAAAAAGCTTTTAGGGACCGCGAGCTCTGGAAACACCATATATTTT. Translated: CASSKKLLGTASSGNTIYF.

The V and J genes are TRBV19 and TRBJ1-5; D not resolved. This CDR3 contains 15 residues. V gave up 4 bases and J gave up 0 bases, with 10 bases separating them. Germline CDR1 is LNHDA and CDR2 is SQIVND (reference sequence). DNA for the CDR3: TGTGCCAGTAGTAAAAGGACGGATAGCAATCAGCCCCAGCATTTT. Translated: CASSKRTDSNQPQHF.

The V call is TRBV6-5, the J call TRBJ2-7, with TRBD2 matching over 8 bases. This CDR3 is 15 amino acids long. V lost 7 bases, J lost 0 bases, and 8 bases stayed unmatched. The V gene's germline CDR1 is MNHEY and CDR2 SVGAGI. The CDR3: CASIQVGGGSYEQYF. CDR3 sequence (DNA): TGTGCCAGCATCCAAGTCGGGGGGGGCTCCTACGAGCAGTACTTC.

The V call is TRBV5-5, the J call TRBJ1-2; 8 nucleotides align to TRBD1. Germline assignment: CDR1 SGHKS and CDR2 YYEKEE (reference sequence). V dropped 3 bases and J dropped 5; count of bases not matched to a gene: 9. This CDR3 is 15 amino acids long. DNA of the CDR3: TGTGCCAGCAGCTGGACAGGACAGGGCGAGTATGGCTACACCTTC. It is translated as CASSWTGQGEYGYTF. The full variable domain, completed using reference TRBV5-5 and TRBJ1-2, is DAGVTQSPTHLIKTRGQQVTLRCSPISGHKSVSWYQQVLGQGPQFIFQYYEKEERGRGNFPDRFSARQFPNYSSELNVNALLLGDSALYLCASSWTGQGEYGYTFGSGTRLTVV.

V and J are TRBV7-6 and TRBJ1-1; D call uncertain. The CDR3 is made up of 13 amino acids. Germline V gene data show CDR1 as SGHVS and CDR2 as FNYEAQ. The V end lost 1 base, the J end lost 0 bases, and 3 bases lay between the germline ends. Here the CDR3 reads CASSLVLNTEAFF. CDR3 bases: TGTGCCAGCAGCTTAGTTTTGAACACTGAAGCTTTCTTT.

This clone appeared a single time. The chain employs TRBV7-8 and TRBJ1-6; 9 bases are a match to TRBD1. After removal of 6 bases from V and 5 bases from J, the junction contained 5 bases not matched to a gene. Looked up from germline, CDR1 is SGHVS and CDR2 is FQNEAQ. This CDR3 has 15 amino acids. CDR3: CASSFRDRDNSPLHF. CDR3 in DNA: TGTGCCAGCAGTTTCCGGGACAGGGATAATTCACCCCTCCACTTT.

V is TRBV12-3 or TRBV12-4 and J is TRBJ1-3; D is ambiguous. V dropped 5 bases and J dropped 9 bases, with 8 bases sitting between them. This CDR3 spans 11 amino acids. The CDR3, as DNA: TGTGCCAGCAGTCCGTTCAGCACCATATATTTT. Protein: CASSPFSTIYF.

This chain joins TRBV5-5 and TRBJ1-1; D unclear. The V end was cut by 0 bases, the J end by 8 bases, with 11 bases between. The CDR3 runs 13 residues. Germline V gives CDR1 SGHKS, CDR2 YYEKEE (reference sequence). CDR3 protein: CASSLERLGEAFF. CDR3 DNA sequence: TGTGCCAGCAGCTTGGAAAGACTGGGAGAAGCTTTCTTT.

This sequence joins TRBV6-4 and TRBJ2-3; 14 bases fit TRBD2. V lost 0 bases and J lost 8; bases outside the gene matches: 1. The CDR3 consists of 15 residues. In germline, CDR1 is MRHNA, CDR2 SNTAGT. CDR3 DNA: TGTGCCAGCAGTGACTCGACTAGCGGGGGGGCTACGCAGTATTTT. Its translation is CASSDSTSGGATQYF.

In nucleotides, the CDR3 is TGTGCCAGTAGTTATATGAACACTGAAGCTTTCTTT. Residues: CASSYMNTEAFF. The chain uses TRBV19 and TRBJ1-1; no reliable D call. This CDR3 comprises 12 residues. Germline V gene data show CDR1 as LNHDA and CDR2 as SQIVND (reference sequence). The V end was cut by 5 bases, the J end by 0 bases, with 4 bases between.

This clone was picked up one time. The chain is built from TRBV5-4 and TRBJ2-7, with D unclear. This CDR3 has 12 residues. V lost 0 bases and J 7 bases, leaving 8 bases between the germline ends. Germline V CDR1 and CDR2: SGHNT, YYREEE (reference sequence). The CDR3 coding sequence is TGTGCCAGCAGCTTGGGACGAAATGAGCAGTACTTC. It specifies CASSLGRNEQYF.

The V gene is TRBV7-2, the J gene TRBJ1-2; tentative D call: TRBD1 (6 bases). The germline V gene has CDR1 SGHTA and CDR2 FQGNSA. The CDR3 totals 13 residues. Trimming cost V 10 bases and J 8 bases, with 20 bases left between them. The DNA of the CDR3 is TGTGCCACCTCAACGGGGGGGGCGGTGGGCTACACCTTC. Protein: CATSTGGAVGYTF.

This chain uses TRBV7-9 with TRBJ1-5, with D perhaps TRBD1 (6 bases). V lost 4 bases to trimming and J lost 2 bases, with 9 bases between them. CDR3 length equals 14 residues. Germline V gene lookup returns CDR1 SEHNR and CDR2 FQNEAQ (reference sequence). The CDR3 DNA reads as TGTGCCAGCAGCTCGACAGGAGGCAATCAGCCCCAGCATTTT. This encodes CASSSTGGNQPQHF.